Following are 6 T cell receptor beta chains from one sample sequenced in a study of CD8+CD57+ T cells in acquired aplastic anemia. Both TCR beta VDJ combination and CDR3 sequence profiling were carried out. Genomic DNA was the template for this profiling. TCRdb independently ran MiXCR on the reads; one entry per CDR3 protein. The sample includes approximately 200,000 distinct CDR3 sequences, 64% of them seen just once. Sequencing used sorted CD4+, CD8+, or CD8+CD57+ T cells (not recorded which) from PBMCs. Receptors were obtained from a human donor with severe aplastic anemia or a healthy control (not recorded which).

The CDR3 here is CSASGGHLNNEQFF. CDR3 nucleotide sequence: TGCAGTGCTAGCGGGGGACACCTTAACAATGAGCAGTTCTTC. The chain has TRBV20-1 and TRBJ2-1; TRBD1 or TRBD2 may be the D gene (6 bases each). Germline V gene lookup returns CDR1 DFQATT and CDR2 SNEGSKA (reference sequence). V was shortened by 3 bases and J by 5 bases, with 14 bases between the two germline ends. The CDR3 consists of 14 residues.

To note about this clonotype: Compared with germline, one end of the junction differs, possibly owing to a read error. The CDR3, as DNA: TGTGCCAGCAGCTTGGAAGGACGGACCTCCTACGAGCAGTACTTC. It translates to CASSLEGRTSYEQYF. The chain employs TRBV5-1 and TRBJ2-7; D unresolved. CDR1 is SGHRS, CDR2 YFSETQ, per germline. This CDR3 region has 15 residues.

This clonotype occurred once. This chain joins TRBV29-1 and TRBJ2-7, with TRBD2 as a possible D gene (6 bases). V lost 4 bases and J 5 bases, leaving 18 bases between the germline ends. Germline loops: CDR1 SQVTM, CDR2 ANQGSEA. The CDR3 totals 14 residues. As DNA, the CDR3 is TGCAGCGTTGTTCTGGGGGGACGCCTGAACGAGCAGTACTTC. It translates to CSVVLGGRLNEQYF.

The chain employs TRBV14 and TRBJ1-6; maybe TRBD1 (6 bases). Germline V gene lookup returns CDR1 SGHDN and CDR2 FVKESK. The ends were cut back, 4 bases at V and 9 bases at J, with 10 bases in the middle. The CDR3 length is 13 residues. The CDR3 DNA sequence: TGTGCCAGCAGCCTGAAGGGGGGTTCACCCCTCCACTTT. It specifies CASSLKGGSPLHF.

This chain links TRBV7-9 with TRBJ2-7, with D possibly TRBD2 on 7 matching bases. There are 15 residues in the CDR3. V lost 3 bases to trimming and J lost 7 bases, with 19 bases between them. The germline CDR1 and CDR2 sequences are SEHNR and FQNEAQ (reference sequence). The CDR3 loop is CASSLLGGADREQYF. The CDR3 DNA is TGTGCCAGCAGCTTGTTGGGGGGGGCGGATCGGGAGCAGTACTTC.

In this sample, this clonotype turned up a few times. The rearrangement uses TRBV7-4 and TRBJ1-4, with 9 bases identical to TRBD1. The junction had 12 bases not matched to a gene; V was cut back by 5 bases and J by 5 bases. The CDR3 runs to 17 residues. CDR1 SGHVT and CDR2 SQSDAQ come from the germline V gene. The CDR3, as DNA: TGTGCCAGCAGCAACGTTATAGCGGGACAGGGAAATGAAAAACTGTTTTTT. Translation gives CASSNVIAGQGNEKLFF.